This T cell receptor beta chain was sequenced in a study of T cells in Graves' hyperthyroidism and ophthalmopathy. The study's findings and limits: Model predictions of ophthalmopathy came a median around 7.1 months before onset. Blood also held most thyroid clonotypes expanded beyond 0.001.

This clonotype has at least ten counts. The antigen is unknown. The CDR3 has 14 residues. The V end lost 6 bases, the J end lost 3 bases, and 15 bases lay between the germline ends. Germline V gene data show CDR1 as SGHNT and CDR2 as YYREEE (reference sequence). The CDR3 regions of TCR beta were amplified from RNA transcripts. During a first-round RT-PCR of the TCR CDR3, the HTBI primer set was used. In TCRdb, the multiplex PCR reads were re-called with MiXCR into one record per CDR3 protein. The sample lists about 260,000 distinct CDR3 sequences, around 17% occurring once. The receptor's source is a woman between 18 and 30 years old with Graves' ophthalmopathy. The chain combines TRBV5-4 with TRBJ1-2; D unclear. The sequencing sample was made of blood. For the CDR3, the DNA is TGTGCCAGCACCCCGAGAGGGAACGACTATGGCTACACCTTC. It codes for CASTPRGNDYGYTF.